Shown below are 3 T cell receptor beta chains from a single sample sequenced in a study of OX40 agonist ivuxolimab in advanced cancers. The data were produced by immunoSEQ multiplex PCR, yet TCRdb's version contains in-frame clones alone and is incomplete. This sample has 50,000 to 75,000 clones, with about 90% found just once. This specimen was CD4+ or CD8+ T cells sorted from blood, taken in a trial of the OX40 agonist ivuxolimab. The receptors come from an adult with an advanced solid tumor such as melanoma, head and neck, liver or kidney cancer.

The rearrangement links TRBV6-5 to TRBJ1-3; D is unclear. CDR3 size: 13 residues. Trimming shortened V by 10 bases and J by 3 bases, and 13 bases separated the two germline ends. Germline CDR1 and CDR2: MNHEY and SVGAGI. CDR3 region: CATRKSIGNTIYF. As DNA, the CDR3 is TGTGCCACCCGGAAATCGATTGGAAACACCATATATTTT.

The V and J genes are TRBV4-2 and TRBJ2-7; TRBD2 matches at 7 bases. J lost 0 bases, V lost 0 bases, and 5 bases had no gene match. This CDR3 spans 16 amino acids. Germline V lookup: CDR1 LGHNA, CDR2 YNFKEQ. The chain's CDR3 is CASSQDIAGFSYEQYF. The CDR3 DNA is TGTGCCAGCAGCCAAGATATAGCGGGTTTCTCCTACGAGCAGTACTTC.

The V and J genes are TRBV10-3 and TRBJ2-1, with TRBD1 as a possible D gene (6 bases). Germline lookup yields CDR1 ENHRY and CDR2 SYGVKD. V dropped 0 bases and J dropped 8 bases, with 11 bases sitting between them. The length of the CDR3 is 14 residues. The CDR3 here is CAISESPRGHEQFF. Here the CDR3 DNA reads TGTGCCATCAGTGAGTCTCCCAGGGGCCATGAGCAGTTCTTC.